The clone carrying this T cell receptor beta chain was recorded at least ten times. What it binds is not known. This specimen comes from a study of T-cell reconstitution after alpha-beta-depleted transplantation in children. Overall study findings and caveats: At around two months after transplant, the alpha-beta T cells were reportedly derived from several hundred expanded clones that came from non-depleted graft cells.

Preparation of the TCRbeta library was carried out with unique molecular identifiers. TCRdb re-derived calls from the PCR reads in MiXCR, one entry per CDR3 protein. The table includes tens of thousands of distinct CDR3 sequences, nearly 6.5% detected once. The trim removed 3 bases at V and 7 bases at J, leaving 6 bases unmatched. Germline-derived CDR1 and CDR2 are MNHNS and SASEGT. CDR3 size: 14 residues. The sample was peripheral blood, taken 60 days after TCRalphabeta/CD19-depleted stem cell transplant. The receptor was derived from a child under two years old who had a stem cell transplant for acute myeloid leukemia, so the T cells may come from the graft donor. V gene TRBV6-1 combines with J gene TRBJ2-7; 10 bases agree with TRBD2. CDR3 sequence: CASSESGRAWEQYF. CDR3 coding DNA: TGTGCCAGCAGTGAGAGCGGGAGGGCCTGGGAGCAGTACTTC.